In this sample, the clone carrying this T cell receptor beta chain turned up a few times. The antigen is unknown. Alongside a J-beta primer mix, a sample-barcoded 5' primer served in a second PCR lasting roughly 7 to 11 cycles. Every cDNA was tagged by a template-switch adaptor with 12 random nucleotides. TCRdb ran MiXCR on the 5' RACE reads and lists one entry per CDR3 protein. Altogether about 1.6 million distinct CDR3 sequences are present, approximately 32% being singletons, with the ten largest covering around 11%. The data derive from a study of blood T cells in healthy people across ages. The wider study: About one barcoded beta molecule per two T cells was the capture yield of template switching. Study outcomes and limitations: Long-lived donors carried more naive CD4+ cells and greater diversity than aged donors.

The germline V gene has CDR1 DFQATT and CDR2 SNEGSKA (reference sequence). The CDR3 totals 15 residues. V trimming: 5 bases; J trimming: 0 bases; junction bases outside the gene matches: 6. Extracted total RNA amounted to at least 5.5 micrograms for each sample. The sequencing input was blood. The chain uses TRBV20-1 and TRBJ2-7; 11 nucleotides match TRBD2. The source is a woman in her 30s in good health. The CDR3 nucleotides are TGCAGTGCTGCTGGAACTAGCGGGGGCTCCTACGAGCAGTACTTC. Amino acids: CSAAGTSGGSYEQYF.